This TCR beta chain came from a study of metastatic and nonmetastatic thyroid tumors. Study information: Blood and tumor or nodule tissue repertoires from malignant and benign thyroid patients were compared.

In this sample, this clone is medium-sized (0.01 to 0.1%). What it binds is not known. Study conclusions and caveats: Significantly greater TCR beta diversity was reportedly found in malignant thyroid tumors than in benign nodules (in blood and tumor).

Prior to thyroid surgery, none of the patients had received any treatment. V was pared by 8 bases and J by 0 bases, with 14 bases between. Germline V gives CDR1 MNHNS, CDR2 SASEGT. The CDR3 extends over 14 amino acids. TCRdb re-analyzed the PCR reads through MiXCR. The data show approximately 24,000 clones, with around 14% seen just once and roughly 3.4% held by the top ten. The sample was blood. The receptor was derived from a female donor with papillary thyroid cancer or a benign thyroid nodule (not recorded which). Some clones in this sample may be carry-over from other donors' samples. The chain employs TRBV6-1 and TRBJ2-7; possible D gene TRBD1, 6 bases. The CDR3 nucleotides read TGTGCCAGCCGAACAGGGTACGACTCCTACGAGCAGTACTTC. This gives the protein CASRTGYDSYEQYF.